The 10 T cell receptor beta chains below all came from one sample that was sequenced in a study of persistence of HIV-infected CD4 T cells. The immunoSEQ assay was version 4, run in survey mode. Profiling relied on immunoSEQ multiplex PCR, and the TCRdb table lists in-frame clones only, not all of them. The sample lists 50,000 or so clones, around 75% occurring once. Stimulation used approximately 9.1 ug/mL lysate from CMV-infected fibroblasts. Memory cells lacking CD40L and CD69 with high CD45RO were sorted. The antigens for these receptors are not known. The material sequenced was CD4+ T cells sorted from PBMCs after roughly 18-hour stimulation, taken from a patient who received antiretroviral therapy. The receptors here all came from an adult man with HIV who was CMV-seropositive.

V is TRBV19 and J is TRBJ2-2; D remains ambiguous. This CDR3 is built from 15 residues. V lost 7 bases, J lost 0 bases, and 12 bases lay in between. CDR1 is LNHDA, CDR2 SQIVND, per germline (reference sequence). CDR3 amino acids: CASIAGRTNTGELFF. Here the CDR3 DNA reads TGTGCCAGTATTGCTGGCCGCACGAACACCGGGGAGCTGTTTTTT.

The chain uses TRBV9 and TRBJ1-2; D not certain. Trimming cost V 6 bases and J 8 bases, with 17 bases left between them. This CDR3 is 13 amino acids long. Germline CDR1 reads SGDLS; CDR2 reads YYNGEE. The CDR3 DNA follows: TGTGCCAGCATGACTTCTACTGTGGGGGGCTACACCTTC. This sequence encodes CASMTSTVGGYTF.

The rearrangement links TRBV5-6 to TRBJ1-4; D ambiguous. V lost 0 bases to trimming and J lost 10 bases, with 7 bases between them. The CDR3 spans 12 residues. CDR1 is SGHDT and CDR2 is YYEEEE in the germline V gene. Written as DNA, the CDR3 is TGTGCCAGCAGCTTGGATAGGGTAAAACTGTTTTTT. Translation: CASSLDRVKLFF.

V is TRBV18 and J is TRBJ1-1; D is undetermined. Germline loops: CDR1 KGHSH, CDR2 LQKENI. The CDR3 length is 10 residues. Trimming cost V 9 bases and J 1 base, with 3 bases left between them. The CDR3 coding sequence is TGTGCCAGTCAGAACACTGAAGCTTTCTTT. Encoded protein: CASQNTEAFF.

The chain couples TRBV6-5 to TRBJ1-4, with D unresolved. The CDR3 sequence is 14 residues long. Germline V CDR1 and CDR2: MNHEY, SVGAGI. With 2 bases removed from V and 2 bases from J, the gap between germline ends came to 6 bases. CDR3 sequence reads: CASSYLRTNEKLFF. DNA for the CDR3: TGTGCCAGCAGTTACCTGCGGACTAATGAAAAACTGTTTTTT.

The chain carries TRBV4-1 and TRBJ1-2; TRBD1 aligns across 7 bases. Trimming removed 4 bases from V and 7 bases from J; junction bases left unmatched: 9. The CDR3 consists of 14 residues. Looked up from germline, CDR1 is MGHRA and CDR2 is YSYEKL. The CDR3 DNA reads TGCGCCAGCAGCCCGGGAGAGGGGGCCTTTGGCTACACCTTC. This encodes CASSPGEGAFGYTF.

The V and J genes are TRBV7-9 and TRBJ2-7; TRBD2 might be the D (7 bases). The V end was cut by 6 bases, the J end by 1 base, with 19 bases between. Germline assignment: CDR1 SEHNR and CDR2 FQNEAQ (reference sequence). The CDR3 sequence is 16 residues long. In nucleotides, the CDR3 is TGTGCCAGCAGTAACGGCGGGGGCTTAACGTCCTACGAGCAGTACTTC. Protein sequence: CASSNGGGLTSYEQYF.

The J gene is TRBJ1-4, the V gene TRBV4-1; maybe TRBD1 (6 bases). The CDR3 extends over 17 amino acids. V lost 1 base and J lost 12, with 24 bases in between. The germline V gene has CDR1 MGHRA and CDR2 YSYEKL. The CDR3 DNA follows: TGCGCCAGCAGCCAAGGGGGACCCGGACAGCGCCCGTTGGAACTGTTTTTT. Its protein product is CASSQGGPGQRPLELFF.

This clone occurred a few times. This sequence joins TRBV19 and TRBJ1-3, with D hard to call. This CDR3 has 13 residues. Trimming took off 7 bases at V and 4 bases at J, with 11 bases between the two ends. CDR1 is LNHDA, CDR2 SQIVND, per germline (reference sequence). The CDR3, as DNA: TGTGCCAGTACTAGGCAGAGCGGAAACACCATATATTTT. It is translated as CASTRQSGNTIYF.

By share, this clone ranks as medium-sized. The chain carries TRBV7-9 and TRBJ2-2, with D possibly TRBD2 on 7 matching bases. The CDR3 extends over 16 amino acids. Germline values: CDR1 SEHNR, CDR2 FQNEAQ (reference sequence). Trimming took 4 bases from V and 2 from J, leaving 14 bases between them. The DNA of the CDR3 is TGTGCCAGCAGCTCACCCGGGGGGCTAAACACCGGGGAGCTGTTTTTT. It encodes CASSSPGGLNTGELFF.